This TCR beta chain was sequenced in a study of B cell selection in AIRE deficiency. Conventional CD4 T cells were sorted as CD4+CD127+ cells. The repertoire was sequenced with immunoSEQ multiplex PCR; TCRdb's copy has only in-frame clones and lacks some. Among around 19,000 clones, around 97% were seen once, and the ten largest hold around 0.3%. In regard to this clone: Its specificity is unknown.

The germline V gene encodes CDR1 SGHAT and CDR2 FQNNGV. With V trimmed by 5 bases and J by 6 bases, 9 bases remained unmatched. CDR3 length equals 15 residues. Findings and caveats of the study: Around a third of healthy-donor shared Treg TCRbeta sequences appeared in patient Tconv cells.

The chain combines TRBV11-2 with TRBJ2-7; 11 bases match TRBD1. Specimen: conventional CD4+ T cells sorted from PBMCs. The sequence derives from a human donor with AIRE deficiency. The CDR3 sequence is CASSTGQGASSEQYF. CDR3 sequence (DNA): TGTGCCAGCAGCACCGGACAGGGGGCCTCTTCCGAGCAGTACTTC.